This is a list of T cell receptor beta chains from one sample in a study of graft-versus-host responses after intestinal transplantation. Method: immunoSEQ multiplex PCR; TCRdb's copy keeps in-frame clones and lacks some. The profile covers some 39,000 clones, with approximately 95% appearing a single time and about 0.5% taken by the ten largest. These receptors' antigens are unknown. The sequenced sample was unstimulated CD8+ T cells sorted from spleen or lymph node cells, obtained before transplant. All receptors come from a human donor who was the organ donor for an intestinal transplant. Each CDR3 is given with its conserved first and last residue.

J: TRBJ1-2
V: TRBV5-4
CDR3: CASSLGGTRVYGYTF

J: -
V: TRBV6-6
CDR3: CASSYPRLAGDYEQYF

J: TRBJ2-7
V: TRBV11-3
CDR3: CASSLLLGDEQYF

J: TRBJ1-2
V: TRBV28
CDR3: CASSFTNYGYTF

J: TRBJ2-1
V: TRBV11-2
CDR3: CASSLLEGRPNEQFF

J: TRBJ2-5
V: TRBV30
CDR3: CAWSVGLGETQYF

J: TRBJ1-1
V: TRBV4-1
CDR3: CASSLLLRMNTEAFF

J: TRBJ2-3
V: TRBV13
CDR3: CASSTRTERSTDTQYF

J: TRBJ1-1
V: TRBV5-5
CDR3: CASSSSGGAYTEAFF

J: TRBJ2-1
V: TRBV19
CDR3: CASTWASDGIYEQFF

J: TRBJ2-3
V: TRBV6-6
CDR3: CASYPLGWGFADTQYF

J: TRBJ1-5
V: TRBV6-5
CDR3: CASTGTGTGGQPQHF

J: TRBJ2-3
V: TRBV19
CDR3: CASSFRHPVSTDTQYF

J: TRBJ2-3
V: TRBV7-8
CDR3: CASSQMRADLTDTQYF

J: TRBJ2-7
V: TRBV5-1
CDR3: CASSLGLAGGGAYEQYF

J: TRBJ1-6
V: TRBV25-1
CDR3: CASSEGWDSPLHF

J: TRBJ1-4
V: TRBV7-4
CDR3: CASSGQGASNEKLFF

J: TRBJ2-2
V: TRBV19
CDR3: CARTDDDRGRTGELFF

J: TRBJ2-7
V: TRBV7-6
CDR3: CASSLPGSYEQYF

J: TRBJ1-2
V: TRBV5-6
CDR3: CASSSTLYGYTF

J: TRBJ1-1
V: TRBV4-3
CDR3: CASGLNRGSEAFF

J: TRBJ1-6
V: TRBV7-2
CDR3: CASSLGPSFSSYNSPLHF

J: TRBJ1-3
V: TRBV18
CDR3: CASSPPSQISGNTIYF

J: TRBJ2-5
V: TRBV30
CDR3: CAWSRLAGGGGETQYF

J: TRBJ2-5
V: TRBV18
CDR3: CASSPGLTLQETQYF

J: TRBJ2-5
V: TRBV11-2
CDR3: CASSHLAGGGETQYF

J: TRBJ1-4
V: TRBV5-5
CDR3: CASSPMLAGGALEKLFF

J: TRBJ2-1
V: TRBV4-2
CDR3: CASSRGIGTGDNEQFF

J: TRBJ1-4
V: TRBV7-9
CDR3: CASRLYQNEKLFF

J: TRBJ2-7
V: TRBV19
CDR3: CASSIVRGYEQYF

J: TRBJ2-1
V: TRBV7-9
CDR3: CASSPGGNNEQFF

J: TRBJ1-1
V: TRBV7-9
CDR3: CASSWLGYTEAFF

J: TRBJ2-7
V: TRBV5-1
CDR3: CASRFDRAHEQYF

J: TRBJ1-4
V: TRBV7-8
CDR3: CASSSGIGEKLFF

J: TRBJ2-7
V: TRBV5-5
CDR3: CASSLDGTGILEQYF

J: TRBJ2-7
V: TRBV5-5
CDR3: CASSLDRDGSYEQYF

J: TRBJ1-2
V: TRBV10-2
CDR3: CASSENPRASYTF

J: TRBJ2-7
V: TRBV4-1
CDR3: CASSRPGLAASRYF

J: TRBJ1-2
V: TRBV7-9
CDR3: CASSPRESNYGYTF

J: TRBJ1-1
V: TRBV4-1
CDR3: CASSQAQGLNTEAFF

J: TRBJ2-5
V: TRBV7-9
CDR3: CASSPRQDSRETQYF

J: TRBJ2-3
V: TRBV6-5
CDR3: CASSRTSTDTQYF

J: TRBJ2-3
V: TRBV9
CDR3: CASSVVDASDTQYF

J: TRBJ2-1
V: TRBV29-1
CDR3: CSVGQGHEQFF

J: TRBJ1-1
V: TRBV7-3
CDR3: CASSSQGGTEAFF

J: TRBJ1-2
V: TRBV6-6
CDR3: CASSYSTGSNGYTF

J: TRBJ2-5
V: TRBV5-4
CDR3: CASSSLGRETQYF

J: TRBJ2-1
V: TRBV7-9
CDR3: CASSSGTGGYNEQFF

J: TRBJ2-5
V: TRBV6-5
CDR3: CASRGLAGEGETQYF

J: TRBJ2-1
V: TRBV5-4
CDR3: CASSFSGGNEQFF

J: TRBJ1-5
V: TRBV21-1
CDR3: CARSPSGQPQHF

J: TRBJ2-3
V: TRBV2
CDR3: CASSDLWMERGGTDTQYF

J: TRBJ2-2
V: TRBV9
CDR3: CASSNPRVGANTGELFF

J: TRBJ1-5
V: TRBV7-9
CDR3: CASSRVPPLSDSNQPQHF